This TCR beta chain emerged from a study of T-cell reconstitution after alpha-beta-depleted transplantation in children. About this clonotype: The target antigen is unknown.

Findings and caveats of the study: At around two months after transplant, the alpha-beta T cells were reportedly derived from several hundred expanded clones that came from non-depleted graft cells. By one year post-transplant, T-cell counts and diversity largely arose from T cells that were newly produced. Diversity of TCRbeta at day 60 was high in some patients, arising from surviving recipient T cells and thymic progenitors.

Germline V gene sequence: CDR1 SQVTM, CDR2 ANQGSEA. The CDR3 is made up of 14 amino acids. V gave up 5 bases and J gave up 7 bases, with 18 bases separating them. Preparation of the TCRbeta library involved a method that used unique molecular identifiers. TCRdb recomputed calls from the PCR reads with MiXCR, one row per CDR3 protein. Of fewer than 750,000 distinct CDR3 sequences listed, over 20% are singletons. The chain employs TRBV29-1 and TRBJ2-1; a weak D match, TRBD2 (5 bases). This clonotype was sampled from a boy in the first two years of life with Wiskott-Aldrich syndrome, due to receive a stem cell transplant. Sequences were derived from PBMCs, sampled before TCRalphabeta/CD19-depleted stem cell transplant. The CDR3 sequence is CSVMRRLASNEQFF. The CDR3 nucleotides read TGCAGCGTTATGCGGAGGTTAGCTTCTAATGAGCAGTTCTTC.